The present entry profiles one T cell receptor (beta chain) with its context. The data stem from a study of T cell changes during pregnancy in multiple sclerosis. Here immunoSEQ multiplex PCR was the method, and the copy in TCRdb shows in-frame clones only, minus some. Of fewer than 25,000 clones listed, around 86% are singletons. With V trimmed by 0 bases and J by 2 bases, 4 bases remained unmatched. The CDR3 length is 16 residues. Germline V gives CDR1 LGHNA, CDR2 YSLEER. Here the sequenced sample was CD8+ T cells from peripheral blood mononuclear cells, taken in the third trimester of pregnancy. This TCR came from a female donor in good health, enrolled as a control in a pregnancy study. The chain carries TRBV4-3 and TRBJ1-3; 7 bases align to TRBD1. For the CDR3, the DNA is TGCGCCAGCAGCCAAGATAGGGGACAGCCTGGAAACACCATATATTTT. The encoded protein is CASSQDRGQPGNTIYF.